Listed below are T cell receptor beta chains from one sample, sequenced in a study of shared clonotypes between healthy human individuals. TCRdb's copy holds only in-frame clones and misses some; the assay was immunoSEQ multiplex PCR. The sample has around 2,000,000 clones; 95% are singletons. Sequenced material: naive CD4+ T cells sorted from blood. These receptors originate from a man aged 18 to 30 in good health. CDR3s include the opening cysteine and the closing phenylalanine or tryptophan. The order of the fields is clone size, J gene, V gene, CDR3 protein. The listing skips clone size in some rows; elsewhere it reads once, few, many or a size class.

once TRBJ1-1 TRBV30 CAWSVQRHTEAFF
once TRBJ2-7 TRBV6-6 CASRPLGQTYEQYF
. TRBJ2-1 TRBV28 CASSLSILGQHNEQFF
few TRBJ1-1 TRBV29-1 CRVGLGTEAFF
few TRBJ2-1 TRBV5-1 CASSLVQASYNEQFF
. TRBJ2-7 TRBV2 CASRTSGEHEQYF
. TRBJ1-5 TRBV9 CASSVGGFGGQPQHF
. TRBJ1-3 TRBV11-2 CASSSAFLTGNTIYF
. TRBJ2-7 TRBV7-9 CASSLVVAGSSYEQYF
once TRBJ2-6 TRBV28 CASSRRQGRYSGANVLTF
once TRBJ2-7 TRBV6-6 CASTNSGSGLEQYF
. TRBJ2-7 TRBV6-1 CASSDEGPYEQYF
. TRBJ1-6 TRBV27 CASSLESSSYNSPLHF
. TRBJ1-1 TRBV30 CAWNSDHTEAFF
. TRBJ2-1 TRBV5-1 CASARLGDGEQFF
. TRBJ2-7 TRBV5-1 CASSLGHLYEQYF
. TRBJ1-5 TRBV5-1 CASSPTAGDSNQPQHF
. TRBJ2-7 TRBV10-3 CAITERGGSEQYF
. TRBJ2-3 TRBV12-5 CASGFGQGDTDTQYF
. TRBJ2-7 TRBV18 CASSPLLQGTNEQYF
. TRBJ2-5 TRBV18 CASSQTGKETQYF
. TRBJ2-1 TRBV14 CASSQAVAGVPDGEQFF
. TRBJ2-7 TRBV19 CASSIETGGSYEQYF
. TRBJ1-1 TRBV5-1 CASSSRTGGNTEAFF
many TRBJ2-7 TRBV5-1 CASSLDGGAVYEQYF
. TRBJ2-7 TRBV5-1 CASSLSDEQYF
. TRBJ2-1 TRBV6-5 CASRGQGYNEQFF
once TRBJ1-2 TRBV6-1 CASSSIPGYTF
. TRBJ1-1 TRBV18 CASSQDSYTEAFF
. TRBJ2-7 TRBV18 CASSTTTGGANEQYF
. TRBJ2-7 TRBV4-1 CASSQAETSGEQYF
once TRBJ2-7 TRBV6-6 CASSRQGGFEQYF
. TRBJ1-2 TRBV5-6 CASSASSYGYTF
. TRBJ2-7 TRBV29-1 CSVEVWGEDPAGEQYF
once TRBJ2-7 TRBV6-1 CASSTPSGGSYEQYF
. TRBJ1-1 TRBV5-4 CASSPGGGGTEAFF
. TRBJ2-5 TRBV5-1 CASSLLRLGETQYF
. TRBJ2-7 TRBV6-6 CASSMNRGPYEQYF
. TRBJ2-3 TRBV10-3 CATHYEPSADTQYF
. TRBJ2-3 TRBV5-4 CASSPRQGTDTQYF
. TRBJ1-2 TRBV27 CASSSLGGRGVTF
. TRBJ2-3 TRBV2 CASSDKRPADTQYF
. TRBJ1-2 TRBV5-6 CASSEGQGHGYTF
. TRBJ2-3 TRBV10-1 CASSEQITDTQYF
. TRBJ1-5 TRBV2 CASSDPALSNQPQHF
. TRBJ2-7 TRBV5-6 CASSSLEYEQYF
. TRBJ1-4 TRBV5-6 CASSLLWGGLNEKLFF
. TRBJ1-4 TRBV7-2 CASSRDIQGVESEKLFF
. TRBJ2-3 TRBV5-6 CASSPGRPTDTQYF
. TRBJ1-5 TRBV28 CASSPRVSNQPQHF
. TRBJ2-1 TRBV7-9 CASSLALAANEQFF
. TRBJ2-4 TRBV5-1 CASSLRGTGVFEIAKNIQYF
. TRBJ2-1 TRBV7-2 CASSRTSGMTEQFF